Below are 18 T cell receptor beta chains sequenced from a single sample in a study of T cells after somatic rescue of genetic block. TCRdb's copy holds only in-frame clones and misses some; the assay was immunoSEQ multiplex PCR. The profile shows 100,000 to 120,000 clones, around nine tenths of them singletons. Material for sequencing was peripheral blood mononuclear cells (PBMCs). These receptors all come from a woman aged 18-29 years.

V and J are TRBV11-2 and TRBJ2-1; 8 bases line up with TRBD2. Germline CDR1 is SGHAT and CDR2 is FQNNGV. V shed 1 base, J shed 1 base, and the junction held 0 bases outside the gene matches. The CDR3 contains 15 residues. The chain's CDR3 is CASSLAGGSYNEQFF. The CDR3 nucleotides are TGTGCCAGCAGCTTAGCGGGGGGGTCCTACAATGAGCAGTTCTTC.

The chain has TRBV19 and TRBJ2-7; 11 nucleotides line up with TRBD2. V shed 2 bases and J 5 bases; nucleotides not matched to a gene: 11. CDR1 and CDR2 (germline): LNHDA, SQIVND (reference sequence). The CDR3 is 17 amino acids. CDR3 in DNA: TGTGCCAGTAGTATAAGAGGGACTAGCGGTCGGGCCCACGAGCAGTACTTC. Translation gives CASSIRGTSGRAHEQYF.

V is TRBV2 and J is TRBJ2-3, with TRBD1 matching over 7 bases. With 6 bases clipped from V and 7 bases from J, the junction kept 10 bases outside the gene matches. The CDR3 contains 14 residues. Germline values: CDR1 SNHLY, CDR2 FYNNEI. CDR3 protein: CASRGTVRMYTQYF. The DNA of the CDR3 is TGTGCCAGCAGGGGGACAGTCCGGATGTATACGCAGTATTTT. Variable domain in full (rest from reference TRBV2 and TRBJ2-3): EPEVTQTPSHQVTQMGQEVILRCVPISNHLYFYWYRQILGQKVEFLVSFYNNEISEKSEIFDDQFSVERPDGSNFTLKIRSTKLEDSAMYFCASRGTVRMYTQYFGPGTRLTVL.

The J gene is TRBJ2-7, the V gene TRBV2; 7 positions agree with TRBD2. CDR1 and CDR2 (germline): SNHLY, FYNNEI. This CDR3 spans 17 amino acids. With 6 bases clipped from V and 4 bases from J, the junction kept 18 bases outside the gene matches. The CDR3, as DNA: TGTGCCAGCAGCCCCGGGAAGCGGGGTTTAGGGTTGTACGAGCAGTACTTC. Protein product: CASSPGKRGLGLYEQYF.

V is TRBV28 and J is TRBJ2-7; 8 bases are shared with TRBD1. This CDR3 contains 17 residues. The germline CDR1 and CDR2 sequences are MDHEN and SYDVKM. Trimming cost V 3 bases and J 3 bases; bases outside gene matches: 13. Written as DNA, the CDR3 is TGTGCCAGCAGTTTCACCGGACAGGGCGCGGTGGACTACGAGCAGTACTTC. Translated, it gives CASSFTGQGAVDYEQYF. The full variable domain, rest sourced from reference TRBV28 and TRBJ2-7, is DVKVTQSSRYLVKRTGEKVFLECVQDMDHENMFWYRQDPGLGLRLIYFSYDVKMKEKGDIPEGYSVSREKKERFSLILESASTNQTSMYLCASSFTGQGAVDYEQYFGPGTRLTVT.

The V call is TRBV7-2, the J call TRBJ2-1; unclear D gene. The CDR3 sequence is 15 residues long. The V and J ends lost 5 bases and 5 bases respectively, with 16 bases between them. The germline gives CDR1 SGHTA, CDR2 FQGNSA. CDR3 protein: CASSEAPGLHNEQFF. In DNA, the CDR3 is TGTGCCAGCAGCGAGGCACCGGGCCTCCACAATGAGCAGTTCTTC.

The chain employs TRBV30 and TRBJ2-5; TRBD2 matches at 9 bases. The germline V gene has CDR1 GTSNPN and CDR2 SVGIG (reference sequence). Trimming removed 2 bases from V and 5 bases from J; junction bases left unmatched: 9. CDR3 length: 15 amino acids. DNA for the CDR3: TGTGCCTGGAGTAAGTTAGCGGGGGCCGGGGAGACCCAGTACTTC. Protein: CAWSKLAGAGETQYF. The full variable domain, rest sourced from reference TRBV30 and TRBJ2-5, is SQTIHQWPATLVQPVGSPLSLECTVEGTSNPNLYWYRQAAGRGLQLLFYSVGIGQISSEVPQNLSASRPQDRQFILSSKKLLLSDSGFYLCAWSKLAGAGETQYFGPGTRLLVL.

The V and J genes are TRBV7-2 and TRBJ1-2; TRBD1 might be the D (5 bases). From germline, CDR1 is SGHTA and CDR2 FQGNSA. This CDR3 has 15 amino acids. V was cut by 5 bases and J by 2 bases, with 15 bases left in between. The CDR3 DNA is TGTGCCAGCAGCCCAGGTATCGAGGGGAACTATGGCTACACCTTC. This translates into CASSPGIEGNYGYTF.

The chain recombines TRBV4-3 with TRBJ1-4; D call uncertain. V shed 3 bases and J shed 0 bases, with 5 bases lying between them. The CDR3 runs to 14 residues. CDR1 LGHNA and CDR2 YSLEER come from the germline V gene. CDR3 protein: CASSQASTNEKLFF. The CDR3 nucleotides read TGCGCCAGCAGCCAGGCGTCAACTAATGAAAAACTGTTTTTT.

The CDR3 DNA follows: TGTGCCAGCAACGGTAGCCCAGATACGCAGTATTTT. Its protein is CASNGSPDTQYF. The V and J genes are TRBV6-6 and TRBJ2-3; D gene uncertain. Germline loops: CDR1 MNHNY, CDR2 SVGAGI (reference sequence). The CDR3 is 12 amino acids. V was cut by 7 bases and J by 4 bases, with 9 bases left in between.

The chain couples TRBV9 to TRBJ1-5; D gene ambiguous. The CDR3 runs to 12 residues. Germline CDR1 is SGDLS and CDR2 is YYNGEE. The V end was cut by 4 bases, the J end by 7 bases, with 9 bases between. The CDR3 is CASSYPFQPQHF. CDR3 coding DNA: TGTGCCAGCAGCTACCCTTTCCAGCCCCAGCATTTT.

This chain joins TRBV11-3 and TRBJ1-1; D call uncertain. Trimming cost V 5 bases and J 4 bases, with 8 bases left between them. The germline V gene encodes CDR1 SGHNT and CDR2 YENEEA. The CDR3 consists of 12 residues. The CDR3 loop is CASSAVFTEAFF. CDR3 bases: TGTGCCAGCAGCGCCGTTTTCACTGAAGCTTTCTTT.

V gene TRBV5-4 combines with J gene TRBJ1-6; possible D gene TRBD1, 5 bases. CDR1 is SGHNT and CDR2 is YYREEE in the germline V gene (reference sequence). This CDR3 region has 15 residues. V lost 3 bases and J lost 10, with 17 bases in between. The chain's CDR3 is CASSYFTLKGSPLHF. The DNA for the CDR3 is TGTGCCAGCAGCTACTTTACTCTAAAGGGGTCACCCCTCCACTTT. The full variable domain, rest sourced from reference TRBV5-4 and TRBJ1-6, is ETGVTQSPTHLIKTRGQQVTLRCSSQSGHNTVSWYQQALGQGPQFIFQYYREEENGRGNFPPRFSGLQFPNYSSELNVNALELDDSALYLCASSYFTLKGSPLHFGNGTRLTVT.

The chain is built from TRBV6-1 and TRBJ2-7; 9 nucleotides match TRBD1. Germline V gives CDR1 MNHNS, CDR2 SASEGT. The CDR3 is 15 residues long. V lost 9 bases and J lost 6; bases outside the gene matches: 15. The CDR3 region is CASNLLSGQGLEQYF. CDR3 nucleotides: TGTGCCAGTAACCTTCTGTCGGGACAGGGTCTCGAGCAGTACTTC.

This chain joins TRBV6-6 and TRBJ2-3; D gene ambiguous. Trimming took 2 bases from V and 1 from J, leaving 13 bases between them. This CDR3 is built from 16 residues. Germline loops: CDR1 MNHNY, CDR2 SVGAGI (reference sequence). CDR3: CASSYTVGMGTDTQYF. In DNA form, the CDR3 reads TGTGCCAGCAGTTACACCGTAGGTATGGGCACAGATACGCAGTATTTT.

V usage is TRBV2 and J usage is TRBJ2-1; 8 nucleotides align to TRBD2. V shed 5 bases and J 8 bases; nucleotides not matched to a gene: 8. Germline V CDR1 and CDR2: SNHLY, FYNNEI. The length of the CDR3 is 14 residues. CDR3 coding DNA: TGTGCCAGCAGTACCCAGCGGGGGTTGGATGAGCAGTTCTTC. Protein product: CASSTQRGLDEQFF.

The chain uses TRBV5-1 and TRBJ2-5, with TRBD2 identical over 12 bases. CDR3 length: 17 residues. V lost 1 base and J lost 5; bases outside the gene matches: 9. The germline CDR1 and CDR2 sequences are SGHRS and YFSETQ. The CDR3 nucleotides are TGCGCCAGCAGCTTGAGTCGGCTAGCGGGGGGGCAGGAGACCCAGTACTTC. Amino acid sequence: CASSLSRLAGGQETQYF.

This chain links TRBV9 with TRBJ1-2; tentative D call: TRBD1 (5 bases). Germline CDR1 and CDR2: SGDLS and YYNGEE. Trimming removed 0 bases from V and 3 bases from J, with 12 bases in between. The CDR3 runs 15 residues. The CDR3 DNA sequence: TGTGCCAGCAGCGTAGAGGCAGGGCCCCACTATGGCTACACCTTC. It encodes CASSVEAGPHYGYTF.